Presented here are 20 T cell receptor beta chains from one specimen sequenced in a study of OX40 agonist ivuxolimab in advanced cancers. The repertoire was sequenced with immunoSEQ multiplex PCR; TCRdb's copy has only in-frame clones and lacks some. Of roughly 39,000 clones listed, about nine tenths are singletons. Here the sequenced sample was CD4+ or CD8+ T cells sorted from blood, taken in a trial of the OX40 agonist ivuxolimab. All receptors come from an adult with an advanced solid tumor such as melanoma, head and neck, liver or kidney cancer.

The genes are TRBV5-6 and TRBJ2-5, with 10 positions matching TRBD2. Germline V gene sequence: CDR1 SGHDT, CDR2 YYEEEE. V was clipped by 0 bases and J by 3 bases; unmatched bases: 2. This CDR3 spans 15 amino acids. The chain's CDR3 is CASSLGGTSEETQYF. The CDR3 coding sequence is TGTGCCAGCAGCTTGGGGGGGACTAGCGAAGAGACCCAGTACTTC. The variable domain in full, completed from reference TRBV5-6 and TRBJ2-5, reads DAGVTQSPTHLIKTRGQQVTLRCSPKSGHDTVSWYQQALGQGPQFIFQYYEEEERQRGNFPDRFSGHQFPNYSSELNVNALLLGDSALYLCASSLGGTSEETQYFGPGTRLLVL.

The chain couples TRBV25-1 to TRBJ2-7; D not certain. Trimming removed 1 base from V and 3 bases from J, with 4 bases in between. Germline V gene sequence: CDR1 MGHDK, CDR2 SYGVNS. The CDR3 spans 12 residues. This CDR3 reads CASSESGYEQYF. The CDR3 coding sequence is TGTGCCAGCAGTGAATCTGGCTACGAGCAGTACTTC.

V gene TRBV4-1 combines with J gene TRBJ1-4, with D perhaps TRBD1 (6 bases). Germline assignment: CDR1 MGHRA and CDR2 YSYEKL. The CDR3 is 15 amino acids. The ends were cut back, 3 bases at V and 7 bases at J, with 15 bases in the middle. The CDR3 DNA reads as TGCGCCAGCAGCCAGCCAGGCATCAGGGGTGAAAAACTGTTTTTT. Residues: CASSQPGIRGEKLFF.

The chain employs TRBV4-1 and TRBJ2-3; 9 bases match TRBD2. After removal of 0 bases from V and 2 bases from J, the junction contained 12 bases not matched to a gene. The germline V gene encodes CDR1 MGHRA and CDR2 YSYEKL. The CDR3 is 19 amino acids. CDR3 loop: CASSQDLIPTSGYTDTQYF. CDR3 DNA: TGCGCCAGCAGCCAAGATCTTATTCCGACTAGCGGATACACAGATACGCAGTATTTT.

The V call is TRBV5-1, the J call TRBJ1-5, with 8 bases identical to TRBD1. Germline values: CDR1 SGHRS, CDR2 YFSETQ. V lost 1 base to trimming and J lost 7 bases; unmatched junction nucleotides: 7. The CDR3 covers 15 residues. The DNA of the CDR3 is TGCGCCAGCAGCTTGACAGGGGGGATTGAGCAGCCCCAGCATTTT. Encoded protein: CASSLTGGIEQPQHF.

The chain carries TRBV5-1 and TRBJ2-5; D is unclear. V was cut by 0 bases and J by 4 bases, with 13 bases left in between. Looked up from germline, CDR1 is SGHRS and CDR2 is YFSETQ. The CDR3 has 15 amino acids. As DNA, the CDR3 is TGCGCCAGCAGCTTGGAAGGCGCGAAGGGAGAGACCCAGTACTTC. This encodes CASSLEGAKGETQYF.

The chain joins TRBV30 to TRBJ2-7; the D is unclear. This CDR3 has 13 amino acids. The ends were cut back, 5 bases at V and 3 bases at J, with 14 bases in the middle. Germline CDR1 GTSNPN, CDR2 SVGIG (reference sequence). CDR3 in amino acids: CAWARVGRYEQYF. CDR3 sequence (DNA): TGTGCCTGGGCCCGTGTGGGTCGCTACGAGCAGTACTTC.

The genes are TRBV6-5 and TRBJ2-7; 11 nucleotides line up with TRBD2. The CDR3 loop spans 14 amino acids. V shed 7 bases, J shed 2 bases, and the junction held 4 bases outside the gene matches. The germline CDR1 and CDR2 sequences are MNHEY and SVGAGI. The chain's CDR3 is CASMGLAETYEQYF. CDR3 DNA sequence: TGTGCCAGCATGGGACTAGCGGAGACCTACGAGCAGTACTTC.

The V gene is TRBV18, the J gene TRBJ2-7, with D tentatively TRBD1 (7 bases). V was cut by 3 bases and J by 0 bases, with 12 bases left in between. Germline V gene sequence: CDR1 KGHSH, CDR2 LQKENI. The CDR3 has 15 residues. This chain's CDR3 is CASSPGQGGSYEQYF. CDR3 nucleotide sequence: TGTGCCAGCTCACCTGGGCAGGGGGGCTCCTACGAGCAGTACTTC.

CDR3 nucleotide sequence: TGCGCCAGCAGGGCTAGCGGGAGCGGGGACACCGGGGAGCTGTTTTTT. It translates to CASRASGSGDTGELFF. This chain joins TRBV5-1 and TRBJ2-2; TRBD2 aligns across 10 bases. The CDR3 runs 16 residues. Per germline, CDR1 SGHRS and CDR2 YFSETQ. V shed 5 bases, J shed 3 bases, and the junction held 7 bases outside the gene matches.

The chain links TRBV6-1 to TRBJ2-7, with 7 bases aligning to TRBD2. The CDR3 length is 11 residues. Looked up from germline, CDR1 is MNHNS and CDR2 is SASEGT. With V trimmed by 8 bases and J by 3 bases, 1 base remained unmatched. The CDR3 DNA follows: TGTGCCAGCCGGGAGGTCTACGAGCAGTACTTC. It codes for CASREVYEQYF.

The V and J genes are TRBV5-6 and TRBJ2-3; D gene uncertain. Germline V gene lookup returns CDR1 SGHDT and CDR2 YYEEEE. The V end lost 0 bases, the J end lost 3 bases, and 5 bases lay between the germline ends. CDR3 size: 13 residues. CDR3 protein: CASSLASTDTQYF. The CDR3 DNA reads TGTGCCAGCAGCTTGGCCTCAACAGATACGCAGTATTTT.

CDR3 sequence: CASSEGVSIKGYTF. CDR3 coding DNA: TGCGCCAGCAGTGAGGGAGTCAGTATCAAGGGCTACACCTTC. The chain couples TRBV10-2 to TRBJ1-2; D is undetermined. In germline, CDR1 is WSHSY, CDR2 SAAADI. V was shortened by 2 bases and J by 8 bases, with 15 bases between the two germline ends. The CDR3 is made up of 14 amino acids.

This clone was picked up one time. V gene TRBV30 combines with J gene TRBJ2-7; the match to TRBD2 covers 7 bases. V trimming: 0 bases; J trimming: 5 bases; junction bases outside the gene matches: 7. The CDR3 is 14 residues long. Germline CDR1 reads GTSNPN; CDR2 reads SVGIG (reference sequence). CDR3 amino acids: CAWSVRAGSDEQYF. In DNA form, the CDR3 reads TGTGCCTGGAGTGTAAGAGCGGGGAGCGACGAGCAGTACTTC.

The chain couples TRBV28 to TRBJ1-2, with 9 positions matching TRBD1. Trimming cost V 7 bases and J 5 bases; bases outside gene matches: 8. Germline CDR1 reads MDHEN; CDR2 reads SYDVKM. This CDR3 comprises 14 residues. CDR3 DNA: TGTGCCAGCATTGAAGGGACAGGGAGGTATGGCTACACCTTC. Translated, it gives CASIEGTGRYGYTF.

The chain couples TRBV11-2 to TRBJ1-6; D perhaps matches TRBD1 (5 bases). Germline CDR1 reads SGHAT; CDR2 reads FQNNGV. This CDR3 region has 15 residues. V was pared by 5 bases and J by 7 bases, with 15 bases between. The CDR3 loop reads CASSPSGTVNSPLHF. The CDR3 region has the DNA TGTGCCAGCAGCCCTAGTGGGACGGTAAATTCACCCCTCCACTTT.

CDR3 coding DNA: TGTGCCACCAGCGCTGCGGGCCTTAGCTACACCTTC. Residues: CATSAAGLSYTF. J is TRBJ1-2 and V is TRBV15; no firm D call. Germline V lookup: CDR1 LNHNV, CDR2 YYDKDF (reference sequence). The CDR3 is 12 amino acids. V lost 5 bases and J 9 bases, leaving 13 bases between the germline ends.

The chain uses TRBV5-1 and TRBJ2-3, with 10 positions matching TRBD2. Losses at the gene ends were 7 bases for V and 6 bases for J; bases not matched to a gene: 5. Germline V gene sequence: CDR1 SGHRS, CDR2 YFSETQ. The CDR3 length is 13 residues. The CDR3 spells CASSSGSSDTQYF. Written as DNA, the CDR3 is TGCGCCAGCTCTAGCGGGAGTTCGGATACGCAGTATTTT.

This chain links TRBV2 with TRBJ1-1; D might be TRBD1 (6 bases). Trimming stripped 4 bases from V and 4 bases from J, with 13 bases between. Germline V lookup: CDR1 SNHLY, CDR2 FYNNEI. The CDR3 spans 14 residues. CDR3 nucleotide sequence: TGTGCCAGCAGTGGTCGCAGGGGCTTCACTGAAGCTTTCTTT. It specifies CASSGRRGFTEAFF.

This rearrangement joins TRBV2 to TRBJ2-7, with D hard to call. This CDR3 spans 12 amino acids. Germline CDR1 SNHLY, CDR2 FYNNEI. Trimming left V 4 bases short and J 2 bases short, with 6 bases between. The CDR3 reads CASSASTYEQYF. Written as DNA, the CDR3 is TGTGCCAGCAGTGCATCAACCTACGAGCAGTACTTC.